A single sample is the source of the 14 T cell receptor beta chains below, sequenced in a study of blood T cell repertoires in COVID-19. Libraries were prepared by immunoSEQ multiplex PCR; TCRdb keeps only in-frame clonotypes and omits some of them. The table shows a few hundred thousand clones, with 85% to 90% occurring only once. Sequenced sample: peripheral blood. The receptor set was obtained from a man older than 75 with acute or convalescent COVID-19.

This chain joins TRBV11-2 and TRBJ1-1, with a weak D call TRBD1 (6 bases). CDR3 size: 14 residues. The germline V and J ends were trimmed by 7 bases and 2 bases, with 14 bases remaining between them. CDR1 and CDR2 (germline): SGHAT, FQNNGV. As DNA, the CDR3 is TGTGCCAGCACTTCCTGGGGGCTAAACACTGAAGCTTTCTTT. Encoded protein: CASTSWGLNTEAFF.

This chain connects TRBV6-4 to TRBJ1-5; D is possibly TRBD1 (5 bases). The germline V and J ends were trimmed by 4 bases and 4 bases, with 8 bases remaining between them. CDR3 length: 13 amino acids. Germline CDR1 MRHNA, CDR2 SNTAGT. The CDR3 sequence: CASSVDRNQPQHF. The CDR3, as DNA: TGTGCCAGCAGTGTAGACAGAAATCAGCCCCAGCATTTT.

The chain recombines TRBV28 with TRBJ1-1; 8 bases line up with TRBD1. The ends lost 4 bases at V and 0 bases at J; junction bases unmatched: 4. CDR1 and CDR2 from the germline V gene are MDHEN and SYDVKM. CDR3 size: 15 residues. The CDR3 protein is CASSSRQGMNTEAFF. CDR3 DNA sequence: TGTGCCAGCAGTTCTAGACAGGGGATGAACACTGAAGCTTTCTTT. Supplemented by reference TRBV28 and TRBJ1-1, the full variable domain reads DVKVTQSSRYLVKRTGEKVFLECVQDMDHENMFWYRQDPGLGLRLIYFSYDVKMKEKGDIPEGYSVSREKKERFSLILESASTNQTSMYLCASSSRQGMNTEAFFGQGTRLTVV.

The chain carries TRBV9 and TRBJ1-5; D is perhaps TRBD1 (5 bases). Trimming removed 2 bases at V and 6 bases at J, with 15 bases between. Germline V gives CDR1 SGDLS, CDR2 YYNGEE. There are 15 residues in the CDR3. The CDR3 DNA follows: TGTGCCAGCAGCGTTTCAGGGATGGGAACTCAGCCCCAGCATTTT. Protein product: CASSVSGMGTQPQHF.

This chain links TRBV12-3 or TRBV12-4 with TRBJ1-6; 8 positions match TRBD1. This CDR3 region has 13 residues. J gave up 7 bases and V 7 bases, and 3 bases lay outside the gene matches. The CDR3, as DNA: TGTGCCAGCACTCCAGGGGGCAATTCACCCCTCCACTTT. Its protein is CASTPGGNSPLHF.

The V and J genes are TRBV6-2 or TRBV6-3 and TRBJ1-1; D may be TRBD1 (6 bases). Germline CDR1 MNHEY, CDR2 SVGEGT. Trimming cost V 6 bases and J 4 bases, with 12 bases left between them. The CDR3 covers 13 residues. The CDR3 here is CASSTGLVTEAFF. The CDR3, as DNA: TGTGCCAGCAGCACAGGGTTGGTCACTGAAGCTTTCTTT.

This chain joins TRBV9 and TRBJ2-7; 9 bases are shared with TRBD2. Germline-derived CDR1 and CDR2 are SGDLS and YYNGEE. The CDR3 contains 14 residues. Losses at the gene ends were 4 bases for V and 0 bases for J; bases not matched to a gene: 2. In DNA, the CDR3 is TGTGCCAGCAGCATTAGCGGGAGCTCCTACGAGCAGTACTTC. Translated, it gives CASSISGSSYEQYF.

V gene TRBV15 combines with J gene TRBJ2-3; 7 bases line up with TRBD2. The germline V gene has CDR1 LNHNV and CDR2 YYDKDF (reference sequence). V shed 2 bases, J shed 4 bases, and the junction held 12 bases outside the gene matches. This CDR3 comprises 17 residues. DNA for the CDR3: TGTGCCACCAGCAGATCCCTGGGGGGAGGGCATTCAGATACGCAGTATTTT. Encoded protein: CATSRSLGGGHSDTQYF.

The sample holds one count of this clone. Distinct nucleotide sequences in the sample also encode this CDR3. The V and J genes are TRBV7-3 and TRBJ2-1; 9 positions match TRBD2. CDR1 and CDR2 (germline): SGHTA, FQGTGA. There are 14 residues in the CDR3. J was trimmed by 7 bases and V by 1 base; bases with no gene match: 2. CDR3 amino acids: CASSLSGGVNEQFF. The CDR3 nucleotides read TGTGCCAGCAGCTTAAGCGGGGGGGTAAATGAGCAGTTCTTC.

This chain uses TRBV29-1 with TRBJ1-2, with TRBD1 matching 8 bases. The V gene end was trimmed by 4 bases and the J gene end by 3 bases; junction bases not matched to a gene: 4. Germline V CDR1 and CDR2: SQVTM, ANQGSEA. The CDR3 is 13 amino acids. The CDR3 loop reads CSVGQGADYGYTF. CDR3 sequence (DNA): TGCAGCGTTGGGCAGGGGGCTGACTATGGCTACACCTTC.

This chain links TRBV3-1 (or the pseudogene TRBV3-2) with TRBJ1-2; tentative D call: TRBD1 (5 bases). The CDR3 is made up of 14 amino acids. The V and J ends lost 7 bases and 8 bases respectively, with 20 bases between them. The germline CDR1 and CDR2 sequences are LGHDT and YNNKEL (reference sequence). CDR3 DNA: TGTGCCAGCACCACATCGACAACAGGAGTCGGCTACACCTTC. Its protein is CASTTSTTGVGYTF.

V gene TRBV25-1 combines with J gene TRBJ2-1; tentatively, D is TRBD2 (6 bases). V lost 0 bases and J lost 5, with 8 bases in between. CDR1 and CDR2 (germline): MGHDK, SYGVNS. This CDR3 is 14 amino acids long. The CDR3 DNA follows: TGTGCCAGCAGTGAATATGGCGGGAACAATGAGCAGTTCTTC. It codes for CASSEYGGNNEQFF.

This clone was observed once. This rearrangement joins TRBV4-1 to TRBJ2-7; possibly TRBD1 for D (5 bases). There are 13 residues in the CDR3. V was clipped by 1 base and J by 6 bases, with 10 bases between them. Germline CDR1 and CDR2: MGHRA and YSYEKL. CDR3 protein: CASSQVVGVEQYF. The CDR3 DNA is TGCGCCAGCAGCCAAGTCGTAGGGGTCGAGCAGTACTTC.

The V gene is TRBV19, the J gene TRBJ2-7; D gene unclear. This CDR3 comprises 14 residues. From germline, CDR1 is LNHDA and CDR2 SQIVND (reference sequence). Trimming shortened V by 5 bases and J by 0 bases, and 11 bases separated the two germline ends. CDR3 protein: CASSGTYASYEQYF. CDR3 DNA sequence: TGTGCCAGTAGTGGTACTTACGCCTCCTACGAGCAGTACTTC.